Shown below are 13 T cell receptor beta chains from a single sample sequenced in a study of blood T cell repertoires in COVID-19. Produced via immunoSEQ multiplex PCR; TCRdb's table is partial and in-frame only. The data contain roughly 61,000 clones, approximately 70% of them singletons. The sequenced material came from PBMCs or T cells enriched from blood (not recorded which). The source of these receptors is an older woman who had been exposed to COVID-19.

The chain recombines TRBV6-5 with TRBJ1-1, with D possibly being TRBD1 (6 bases). The CDR3 has 14 amino acids. The V gene's germline CDR1 is MNHEY and CDR2 SVGAGI. The V end was cut by 4 bases, the J end by 0 bases, with 9 bases between. The CDR3 DNA sequence: TGTGCCAGCAGTTGGACAGCCATGAACACTGAAGCTTTCTTT. Translating it yields CASSWTAMNTEAFF.

The V gene is TRBV5-1, the J gene TRBJ2-5; D may be TRBD2 (5 bases). The germline V gene encodes CDR1 SGHRS and CDR2 YFSETQ. The V gene lost 0 bases and the J gene lost 4 bases, with 10 bases spanning the gap. The CDR3 is 14 amino acids. The CDR3 DNA reads TGCGCCAGCAGCTTGGCGCTAGGGAGAGAGACCCAGTACTTC. Translation gives CASSLALGRETQYF.

This clone was seen a handful of times. The chain carries TRBV6-5 and TRBJ1-4, with D hard to call. V lost 7 bases and J lost 10, with 22 bases in between. CDR1 is MNHEY, CDR2 SVGAGI, per germline. CDR3 length equals 15 residues. CDR3 sequence: CASTAEVLATGKLFF. The CDR3 nucleotides read TGTGCCAGCACGGCGGAGGTCTTAGCGACGGGAAAACTGTTTTTT.

This clone came up once. The J gene is TRBJ2-1, the V gene TRBV6-6; unclear D gene. Germline V gives CDR1 MNHNY, CDR2 SVGAGI (reference sequence). The CDR3 consists of 16 residues. Trimming pared 0 bases from V and 5 bases from J, leaving 14 bases between. The CDR3 loop is CASSYSTSRPDNEQFF. CDR3 DNA: TGTGCCAGCAGTTACTCGACATCTCGACCCGACAATGAGCAGTTCTTC.

V is TRBV9 and J is TRBJ1-6; D unresolved. There are 15 residues in the CDR3. Deletions cut 3 bases from V and 7 bases from J, with 14 bases between. Germline CDR1 reads SGDLS; CDR2 reads YYNGEE. The chain's CDR3 is CASSASGKENSPLHF. The CDR3, as DNA: TGTGCCAGCAGCGCGTCGGGAAAGGAAAATTCACCCCTCCACTTT.

The chain employs TRBV19 and TRBJ1-2, with a weak D call TRBD1 (5 bases). Germline-derived CDR1 and CDR2 are LNHDA and SQIVND (reference sequence). CDR3 size: 14 residues. The germline V and J ends were trimmed by 5 bases and 2 bases, with 12 bases remaining between them. CDR3 sequence: CASSQGAQNYGYTF. In nucleotides, the CDR3 is TGTGCCAGTAGTCAAGGGGCCCAGAACTATGGCTACACCTTC.

This clone was detected once. The chain uses TRBV7-2 and TRBJ1-4; 7 bases fit TRBD1. Germline V gives CDR1 SGHTA, CDR2 FQGNSA. V gave up 4 bases and J gave up 5 bases; unmatched junction bases: 10. The CDR3 sequence is 16 residues long. The CDR3: CASSSKSGTVNEKLFF. Here the CDR3 DNA reads TGTGCCAGCAGCTCGAAATCCGGGACAGTGAATGAAAAACTGTTTTTT.

This chain joins TRBV29-1 and TRBJ2-4; TRBD1 is a possible D gene (6 bases). Per the germline V gene, CDR1 is SQVTM and CDR2 is ANQGSEA. There are 14 residues in the CDR3. V lost 5 bases to trimming and J lost 5 bases, with 16 bases between them. The CDR3 DNA sequence: TGCAGCGTTTCCGGAGACAGGTCCCAAAACATTCAGTACTTC. Translating gives CSVSGDRSQNIQYF.

This clone was detected a few times. V usage is TRBV6-5 and J usage is TRBJ1-3, with D possibly TRBD1 on 5 matching bases. Trimming pared 6 bases from V and 1 base from J, leaving 10 bases between. The CDR3 runs to 14 residues. Germline assignment: CDR1 MNHEY and CDR2 SVGAGI. The DNA for the CDR3 is TGTGCCAGCAGGACAGTTCTTTCTGGAAACACCATATATTTT. This codes for CASRTVLSGNTIYF.

This chain joins TRBV21-1 and TRBJ1-5; the listed D gene, TRBD1, was not tested against the DNA. TRBV21-1 corresponds to a pseudogene. The CDR3 length is 15 residues. CDR3 in DNA: TGTGCCAGCCGCAGGGGGTCAGGGGGCAATCAGCCCCAGCATTTT. It codes for CASRRGSGGNQPQHF.

The chain combines TRBV3-1 (or the pseudogene TRBV3-2) with TRBJ1-2; D gene ambiguous. The CDR3 covers 12 residues. Trimming removed 8 bases from V and 6 bases from J, with 13 bases in between. Germline V lookup: CDR1 LGHDT, CDR2 YNNKEL (reference sequence). The CDR3 sequence is CASGHDFDGYTF. In DNA form, the CDR3 reads TGTGCCAGCGGTCACGACTTCGATGGCTACACCTTC.

The chain employs TRBV10-3 and TRBJ1-1; no clear D gene. Germline-derived CDR1 and CDR2 are ENHRY and SYGVKD. The V end lost 3 bases, the J end lost 1 base, and 15 bases lay between the germline ends. This CDR3 has 16 residues. The CDR3 sequence: CAISDLGSGWNTEAFF. The CDR3 DNA reads TGTGCCATCAGTGATTTGGGGTCGGGGTGGAACACTGAAGCTTTCTTT.

This rearrangement joins TRBV27 to TRBJ2-2; tentative D call: TRBD1 (6 bases). Germline values: CDR1 MNHEY, CDR2 SMNVEV (reference sequence). The CDR3 length is 15 residues. Trimming shortened V by 2 bases and J by 4 bases, and 11 bases separated the two germline ends. The CDR3 loop is CASSLGAGATGELFF. The CDR3 DNA is TGTGCCAGCAGTTTAGGGGCAGGGGCCACCGGGGAGCTGTTTTTT.